The entry below gives a single TCR beta chain sequence along with its context. The antigen is not known. These data originate in a study of CD8 T cells in ankylosing spondylitis. Overall study findings and caveats: From matched ankylosing spondylitis synovial fluid, disease-linked clones were reportedly recovered at significantly enriched levels. Reports of some motif variants in reactive arthritis synovial fluid and blood predate this one. Apparently characteristic of ankylosing spondylitis blood was a TCR beta motif (under ten highly homologous variants).

Scientists made TCR beta libraries using quantitative 5'-RACE with molecular barcodes. TCRdb re-called the 5' RACE reads with MiXCR, one entry per CDR3 protein. The sample yields fewer than 650,000 distinct CDR3 sequences, over 9.5% seen once. Germline loops: CDR1 SGHDT, CDR2 YYEEEE. With 7 bases removed from V and 5 bases from J, the gap between germline ends came to 24 bases. CDR3 length equals 16 residues. V gene TRBV5-6 combines with J gene TRBJ1-1, with TRBD1 as a possible D gene (6 bases). Sequenced sample: blood, either unsorted or a sorted T cell fraction (not recorded which). This receptor was taken from a male donor with ankylosing spondylitis. The CDR3 sequence: CASGSRGAILRTEAFF. Here the CDR3 DNA reads TGTGCCAGCGGCTCCCGGGGGGCTATTCTAAGGACTGAAGCTTTCTTT.